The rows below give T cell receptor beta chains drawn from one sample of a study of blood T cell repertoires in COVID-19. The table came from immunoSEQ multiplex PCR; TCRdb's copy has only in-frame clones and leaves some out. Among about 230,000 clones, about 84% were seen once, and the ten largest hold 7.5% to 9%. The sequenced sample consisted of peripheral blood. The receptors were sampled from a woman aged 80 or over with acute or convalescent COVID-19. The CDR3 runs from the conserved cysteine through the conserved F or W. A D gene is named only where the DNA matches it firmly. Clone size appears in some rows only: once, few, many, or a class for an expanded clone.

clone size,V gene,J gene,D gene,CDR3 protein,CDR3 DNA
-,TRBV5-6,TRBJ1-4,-,CASSFRALLPNEKLFF,TGTGCCAGCAGCTTTCGAGCCCTCCTCCCTAATGAAAAACTGTTTTTT
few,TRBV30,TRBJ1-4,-,CAWSVGGAIFEKLFF,TGTGCCTGGAGTGTTGGGGGCGCCATCTTTGAAAAACTGTTTTTT
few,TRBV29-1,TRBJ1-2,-,CSVSEGFLGGYGYTF,TGCAGCGTTTCTGAGGGCTTCTTGGGCGGCTATGGCTACACCTTC
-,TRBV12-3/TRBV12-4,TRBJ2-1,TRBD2,CASSRDYSGQFF,TGTGCCAGCAGCCGGGACTATTCCGGACAGTTCTTC
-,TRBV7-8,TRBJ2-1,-,CASSLIGENEQFF,TGTGCCAGCAGCTTAATCGGGGAAAATGAGCAGTTCTTC
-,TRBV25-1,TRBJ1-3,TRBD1,CASRGTAGNTIYF,TGTGCCAGCAGAGGGACAGCAGGAAACACCATATATTTT
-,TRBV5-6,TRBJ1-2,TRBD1,CASTIDRAYGYTF,TGTGCCAGCACCATCGACAGGGCCTATGGCTACACCTTC
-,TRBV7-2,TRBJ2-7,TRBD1,CASSQGGQGFEQYF,TGTGCCAGCAGCCAGGGGGGACAGGGGTTCGAGCAGTACTTC
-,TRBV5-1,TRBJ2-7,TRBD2,CASRSETSVPYEQYF,TGCGCCAGCAGGTCCGAGACTAGCGTCCCCTACGAGCAGTACTTC
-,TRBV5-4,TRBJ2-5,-,CASSFKEETQYF,TGTGCCAGCAGCTTTAAGGAGGAGACCCAGTACTTC
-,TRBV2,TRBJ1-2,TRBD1,CASSAGTGNGYTF,TGTGCCAGCAGTGCCGGGACAGGGAATGGCTACACCTTC
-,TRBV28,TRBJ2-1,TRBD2,CASSFRERGLQFF,TGTGCCAGCAGTTTTCGGGAGCGGGGACTTCAGTTCTTC
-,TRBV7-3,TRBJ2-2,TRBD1,CASSLVQGATGELFF,TGTGCCAGCAGCTTAGTACAGGGGGCTACCGGGGAGCTGTTTTTT
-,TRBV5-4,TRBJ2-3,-,CASSPEYSDTQYF,TGTGCCAGCAGCCCGGAGTATTCAGATACGCAGTATTTT
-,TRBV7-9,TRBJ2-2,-,CASSRDSYTGELFF,TGTGCCAGCAGCCGTGACAGTTACACCGGGGAGCTGTTTTTT